One TCR beta chain is described in this entry. Antigen unknown. This entry comes from a study of cytomegalovirus exposure and HLA in healthy donors. Study-wide points: According to an earlier analysis, most TCR beta V segments yielded productive rearrangements about 90% or about 30% of the time. Within a later analysis, the majority of CMV-associated TCR beta chains appeared HLA-restricted. The authors reported that TCR beta sequences could predict HLA-A and HLA-B alleles. These predictions were accurate for most subjects in the first cohort.

The PCR ran on 60 Vbeta and 13 Jbeta primers. Clones were read by immunoSEQ multiplex PCR, and TCRdb kept only the in-frame ones, dropping some. This table has 65,000 to 85,000 clones, roughly three quarters appearing once. Germline CDR1 reads SQVTM; CDR2 reads ANQGSEA. V trimming: 7 bases; J trimming: 0 bases; junction bases outside the gene matches: 8. There are 15 residues in the CDR3. J is TRBJ2-2 and V is TRBV29-1; 7 bases are a match to TRBD2. Sequenced input: PBMCs. This sequence originates from a woman between 35 and 50 years old in good health and CMV-seropositive. The CDR3 sequence: CSAITTSPNTGELFF. CDR3 coding DNA: TGCAGCGCCATCACGACTAGCCCGAACACCGGGGAGCTGTTTTTT.